This TCR beta chain was sequenced during a study of shared clonotypes between healthy human individuals. Turning to the study itself: Donors had three CD4 naive, three CD4 memory, two CD8 naive and one CD8 memory plate apiece.

Germline loops: CDR1 MNHNS, CDR2 SASEGT. The CDR3 runs to 15 residues. Trimming took 4 bases from V and 5 from J, leaving 17 bases between them. Study outcomes and limitations: All-four-donor shared clonotypes had higher generation probabilities than non-shared clonotypes did.

To note about this clone: What it recognizes is unknown.

TCRdb keeps only in-frame clones here, not all; method: immunoSEQ multiplex PCR. The sample includes fewer than 400,000 clones, around 67% of them seen just once. The origin of this receptor is a man aged 25-45 years in good health. The sequenced material came from memory CD4+ T cells sorted from blood. Subset specified: CD45RA-negative fraction. The chain employs TRBV6-1 and TRBJ1-1; D is unclear. CDR3 loop: CASSANANRLTEAFF. The CDR3 DNA reads TGTGCCAGCAGTGCCAACGCCAACAGATTAACTGAAGCTTTCTTT.